The 18 T cell receptor beta chains reported below all come from one sample, sequenced in a study of T cells after yellow fever vaccination. MiXCR, run by TCRdb on the 5' RACE reads, gives a single entry per CDR3 protein. Altogether about 53,000 distinct CDR3 sequences are present, 4.5% to 6% being singletons, with the ten largest covering around 30%. The material was PBMCs, either bulk or a sorted T-cell subset (CD4+, CD8+, memory, or dextramer-sorted; not recorded which), obtained on the day of the yellow fever booster vaccination. All receptors derive from a man between 18 and 35 years old who received the YFV17D yellow fever vaccine.

This clonotype was recorded at least ten times. The chain recombines TRBV6-5 with TRBJ1-5; 7 nucleotides agree with TRBD1. V shed 4 bases, J shed 2 bases, and the junction held 5 bases outside the gene matches. The germline CDR1 and CDR2 sequences are MNHEY and SVGAGI. CDR3 length: 15 amino acids. The CDR3 DNA reads as TGTGCCAGCAGTTTAGGAGGGGGCGGCAATCAGCCCCAGCATTTT. Translation gives CASSLGGGGNQPQHF.

This rearrangement joins TRBV7-9 to TRBJ1-2; unclear D gene. V was trimmed by 5 bases and J by 5 bases, leaving 18 bases between them. CDR1 and CDR2 from the germline V gene are SEHNR and FQNEAQ (reference sequence). The CDR3 is made up of 15 amino acids. CDR3 nucleotide sequence: TGTGCCAGCAGCGCGGGCGGACGGGAACTTTATGGCTACACCTTC. Amino acid sequence: CASSAGGRELYGYTF.

V usage is TRBV5-1 and J usage is TRBJ1-4, with 8 bases aligning to TRBD1. CDR1 SGHRS and CDR2 YFSETQ come from the germline V gene. Unmatched junction bases numbered 9, after V lost 6 bases and J lost 8 bases. The CDR3 extends over 14 amino acids. Written as DNA, the CDR3 is TGCGCCAGCACCCCTGGGACAGGCGACGAAAAACTGTTTTTT. Encoded protein: CASTPGTGDEKLFF.

This clonotype was counted at least ten times. CDR3 loop: CASSGTGLVDGYTF. CDR3 nucleotides: TGTGCCAGCAGTGGGACAGGGCTTGTGGATGGCTACACCTTC. The V gene is TRBV12-3 or TRBV12-4, the J gene TRBJ1-2, with 9 bases aligning to TRBD1. V lost 5 bases to trimming and J lost 6 bases; unmatched junction nucleotides: 7. The CDR3 consists of 14 residues.

The rearrangement joins TRBV7-6 to TRBJ2-2; 8 nucleotides align to TRBD1. The CDR3 totals 17 residues. Germline CDR1 is SGHVS and CDR2 is FNYEAQ. V was pared by 5 bases and J by 4 bases, with 12 bases of the junction left unmatched. CDR3 sequence: CASSRPQRTGTTGELFF. CDR3 coding DNA: TGTGCCAGCAGCAGACCCCAGAGGACAGGGACCACCGGGGAGCTGTTTTTT. The variable domain in full, completed from reference TRBV7-6 and TRBJ2-2, reads GAGVSQSPRYKVTKRGQDVALRCDPISGHVSLYWYRQALGQGPEFLTYFNYEAQQDKSGLPNDRFSAERPEGSISTLTIQRTEQRDSAMYRCASSRPQRTGTTGELFFGEGSRLTVL.

The rearrangement joins TRBV12-3 or TRBV12-4 to TRBJ2-2; D not resolved. V lost 8 bases to trimming and J lost 7 bases, with 5 bases between them. This CDR3 region has 10 residues. The CDR3 DNA is TGTGCCAGCGGGGTCGGGGAGCTGTTTTTT. Encoded protein: CASGVGELFF.

In this sample, this clonotype turned up many times. The chain couples TRBV6-5 to TRBJ1-5; D is ambiguous. Germline CDR1 is MNHEY and CDR2 is SVGAGI. This CDR3 is 16 amino acids long. Between the trimmed V and J ends, which lost 6 bases and 6 bases, there was a span of 21 bases. This CDR3 reads CASSPSVAGKVQPQHF. The CDR3 nucleotides read TGTGCCAGCAGCCCTTCAGTCGCCGGGAAGGTTCAGCCCCAGCATTTT.

This clonotype showed up just a few times. The V gene is TRBV4-1, the J gene TRBJ1-2, with D unclear. The CDR3 loop spans 14 amino acids. Trimming removed 0 bases from V and 1 base from J, with 6 bases in between. The germline gives CDR1 MGHRA, CDR2 YSYEKL. CDR3: CASSQEGNNYGYTF. The CDR3 region has the DNA TGCGCCAGCAGCCAAGAGGGCAATAACTATGGCTACACCTTC.

This clonotype was seen many times. The chain employs TRBV4-3 and TRBJ1-4; possibly TRBD1 for D (5 bases). The CDR3 is 16 residues long. CDR1 is LGHNA and CDR2 is YSLEER in the germline V gene. The V end lost 0 bases, the J end lost 6 bases, and 14 bases lay between the germline ends. CDR3 protein: CASSQDPGDLHEKLFF. CDR3 nucleotides: TGCGCCAGCAGCCAAGACCCGGGGGATCTCCATGAAAAACTGTTTTTT.

The rearrangement joins TRBV7-6 to TRBJ2-5; unclear D gene. CDR3 size: 12 residues. Germline V CDR1 and CDR2: SGHVS, FNYEAQ. Trimming took 3 bases from V and 4 from J, leaving 6 bases between them. The CDR3 protein is CASSFDRETQYF. The DNA for the CDR3 is TGTGCCAGCAGCTTCGACCGAGAGACCCAGTACTTC.

This clonotype was picked up a small number of times. The V gene is TRBV28, the J gene TRBJ2-5; D unresolved. The V and J ends lost 6 bases and 0 bases respectively, with 5 bases between them. Per germline, CDR1 MDHEN and CDR2 SYDVKM. The CDR3 totals 12 residues. CDR3 protein: CASRGNQETQYF. CDR3 nucleotides: TGTGCCAGCAGGGGGAACCAAGAGACCCAGTACTTC.

This clonotype has more than one count but fewer than ten. The chain uses TRBV7-9 and TRBJ2-4, with 8 bases that match TRBD1. This CDR3 comprises 16 residues. Germline CDR1 is SEHNR and CDR2 is FQNEAQ (reference sequence). V shed 5 bases, J shed 3 bases, and the junction held 9 bases outside the gene matches. In DNA form, the CDR3 reads TGTGCCAGCAGCCCATCCCCAGACAGGGGCAAAAACATTCAGTACTTC. This codes for CASSPSPDRGKNIQYF.

This clonotype occurred many times. This chain connects TRBV4-1 to TRBJ1-2; no firm D call. Germline V gene data show CDR1 as MGHRA and CDR2 as YSYEKL. The V end lost 1 base, the J end lost 1 base, and 16 bases lay between the germline ends. The CDR3 length is 17 residues. CDR3 nucleotide sequence: TGCGCCAGCAGCCAAGGTTTCCGGATGGGGTATAACTATGGCTACACCTTC. Translation gives CASSQGFRMGYNYGYTF.

This clonotype occurred many times. The chain carries TRBV5-5 and TRBJ2-7, with 7 positions matching TRBD1. V shed 5 bases, J shed 4 bases, and the junction held 9 bases outside the gene matches. The CDR3 covers 14 residues. Germline CDR1 is SGHKS and CDR2 is YYEKEE (reference sequence). CDR3: CASRPTGVGYEQYV. The CDR3, as DNA: TGTGCCAGCAGACCTACAGGGGTTGGGTACGAGCAGTACGTC.

The chain employs TRBV5-5 and TRBJ2-4; possible D gene TRBD1, 6 bases. The V gene's germline CDR1 is SGHKS and CDR2 YYEKEE (reference sequence). Trimming took 3 bases from V and 6 from J, leaving 19 bases between them. The CDR3 has 16 residues. In DNA form, the CDR3 reads TGTGCCAGCAGCTCTACTTCTGACAGGCTTTTAAACATTCAGTACTTC. Encoded protein: CASSSTSDRLLNIQYF. The whole variable domain, remainder taken from reference TRBV5-5 and TRBJ2-4, is DAGVTQSPTHLIKTRGQQVTLRCSPISGHKSVSWYQQVLGQGPQFIFQYYEKEERGRGNFPDRFSARQFPNYSSELNVNALLLGDSALYLCASSSTSDRLLNIQYFGAGTRLSVL.

This clonotype was counted many times. DNA of the CDR3: TGTGCCAGCAGCCAAGGGGCGAGACGCAATCAGCCCCAGCATTTT. It is translated as CASSQGARRNQPQHF. The J gene is TRBJ1-5, the V gene TRBV4-2; D is unresolved. The CDR3 is 15 amino acids. V gave up 1 base and J gave up 2 bases, with 9 bases separating them. Germline assignment: CDR1 LGHNA and CDR2 YNFKEQ.

This clonotype was observed many times. The rearrangement joins TRBV7-8 to TRBJ2-1; 8 positions agree with TRBD2. Unmatched junction bases numbered 5, after V lost 5 bases and J lost 5 bases. The CDR3 contains 14 residues. CDR1 and CDR2 (germline): SGHVS, FQNEAQ. CDR3 DNA: TGTGCCAGCAGCCCGATAGCGGGGCACAATGAGCAGTTCTTC. Its protein is CASSPIAGHNEQFF.

This clonotype has ten or more counts. The chain recombines TRBV7-2 with TRBJ2-7; the match to TRBD2 covers 9 bases. The CDR3 is 15 residues long. Germline V CDR1 and CDR2: SGHTA, FQGNSA. The V segment lost 1 base and the J segment 1 base; nucleotides outside the gene matches: 2. CDR3 bases: TGTGCCAGCAGCTTAGTGAGCGGGGGGTCCTACGAGCAGTACGTC. The encoded protein is CASSLVSGGSYEQYV.